Detailed here is one T cell receptor beta chain. Its antigen is not known. The germline CDR1 and CDR2 sequences are LNHDA and SQIVND (reference sequence). The CDR3 consists of 18 residues. Trimming shortened V by 5 bases and J by 5 bases, and 22 bases separated the two germline ends. This specimen comes from a study of vaccination effects on CD4 cells after COVID-19. Study-wide background: Of the BNT162b2 and mRNA-1273 vaccines, participants received two doses of one or the other.

Sequencing in the ViraFEST assay came after antigen-specific CD4+ T cells had been expanded with viral peptide pools, which were used to stimulate PBMC. Cultured cells yielded isolated CD4+ T cells after around 10 days. It was between March and December 2020 that the person had a SARS-CoV-2 infection confirmed by PCR. A few million PBMC were placed in each well, which was supplemented with 10 IU/ml IL-2 and roughly 10 ug/ml peptides. Profiling relied on immunoSEQ multiplex PCR, and the TCRdb table lists in-frame clones only, not all of them. The sample has approximately 37,000 clones; around 78% are singletons. Study-wide findings and caveats: Long after vaccination, the clones induced by infection and by vaccine shrank markedly in size.

The genes are TRBV19 and TRBJ1-6; the D gene is possibly TRBD1 (6 bases). The receptor was derived from a human donor who had a prior SARS-CoV-2 infection. Specimen: CD4+ T cells from PBMCs cultured with a peptide pool, collected before COVID-19 vaccination. Here the CDR3 DNA reads TGTGCCAGTAGTCCTTCTGGGGGGGCCGGCTGGGATAATTCACCCCTCCACTTT. As protein: CASSPSGGAGWDNSPLHF.